Here is one TCR beta chain with its context. The clone's antigen remains unknown. There are no base qualities to consult, and no much larger clone falls within one base. Trimming takes 3 bases from V and 7 bases from J, and the germline ends sit 12 bases apart. CDR1 MNHNS and CDR2 SASEGT are derived from the germline V gene. Including the terminal cysteine and phenylalanine, the CDR3 comprises 14 residues. The retained sequence is limited to the CDR3, 42 bases, with the frame set at the first base. This entry belongs to a study of vaccination and CD4 T cells after COVID-19 (dated by TCRdb to between 2021 and 2022). Notes on the research overall: Every convalescent patient had a positive nasal swab PCR test for SARS-CoV-2, with mild disease in about nine patients and severe disease in one. Participants got two doses of the Pfizer-BioNTech BNT162b2 vaccine (n=8) or two doses of the Moderna mRNA-1273 vaccine (n=2). Post-vaccine blood samples were collected a median of about 11 weeks after the second vaccine dose, ranging from about 13 to 250 days. Control cultures received a CEFX viral epitope pool as the positive control, an HIV-1 Nef peptide pool as the negative control, or no peptide. Post-COVID blood samples were collected from convalescent patients a median of roughly 100 days after diagnosis, with a range of roughly 30 to 170 days. In around 9 COVID-19 convalescent patients and a handful of infection-naive healthy vaccine recipients, researchers compared the spike-specific CD4+ TCR repertoire from before mRNA vaccination with the repertoire from after. The convalescent cohort comprised six males and four females, including two Hispanic individuals, seven Caucasians, two Asians and one multiracial person. For stimulating the cultures, overlapping spike peptide pools were used, derived from SARS-CoV-2 as well as from the common cold coronaviruses HCoV-NL63, HCoV-OC43 and HCoV-229E.

Taken with the paper, the label for treatment or condition translates to: roughly 11-day PBMC culture with coronavirus spike peptide pools or control peptides (ViraFEST assay). To expand antigen-specific T cells with peptide pools and then pick out the expanded clonotypes through TCR sequencing, the study relied on the ViraFEST assay. Positive SARS-CoV-2 PCR tests in the convalescent patients dated from March to December 2020, before Alpha, Beta and Delta variants emerged in the United States. PBMCs were cultured at two million per well in IMDM supplemented with around 5% human AB serum and around 10 IU/ml IL-2, with approximately 9.5 ug/ml peptide pools added. On days 3 and 7, half of the culture medium was replaced with fresh IL-2-containing medium. Once the cells had been in culture for over 9 days, the EasySep CD4+ T cell isolation kit was used to isolate CD4+ T cells by negative selection. PBMCs were separated from whole blood using Ficoll-Paque Plus gradient centrifugation and then either used fresh or cryopreserved at -140C. Each culture condition was generally run in triplicate wells.

Broader findings and caveats from the paper: Of the vaccine-specific clones found in convalescent patients, nearly all (304 of 307) were mono-reactive for SARS-CoV-2 spike instead of being cross-reactive with common cold coronaviruses. The median number of SARS-CoV-2-reactive clonotypes rose from 20 to 25 after infection to around 40 after vaccination, but the change was not significant. In convalescent patients, a median around 84% of post-vaccine SARS-CoV-2-reactive clones were detected only after vaccination, and vaccine-specific priming was suggested by this finding. The study included relatively few convalescent patients and did not analyze early timepoints after natural infection.

Library construction relied on PCR. DNA from cultured CD4+ T cells was subjected to TCR sequencing with the Oncomine TCR Beta short-read assay at the Johns Hopkins FTIC core. Genomic DNA was extracted from the cultured CD4+ T cells with the QIAamp micro DNA kit. Oncomine TCR Beta libraries from cultured CD4+ T cells were pooled using unique dual indexes and sequenced on an Illumina iSeq 100. In the paper's pipeline: Non-productive sequences were removed, and CDR3s not starting with C, not ending with F or W, or shorter than 7 amino acids were discarded. The MANAFEST web application identified antigen-specific clonotypes by comparing peptide-stimulated wells against reference wells and other culture wells. To be called positive, a clone needed an FDR below 0.05, an odds ratio above 5, and a productive frequency above 0.1% in at least two of three replicate wells. Cross-reactive clonotypes were defined as significantly expanded in both SARS-CoV-2 spike wells and at least one common cold coronavirus spike condition. Using R version 3.6.1, CDR3 homology was evaluated through Levenshtein distances (stringdist) along with unrooted phylogenetic trees (ape). Using fastp trimming at Q25 and MiXCR clonotype assembly, TCRdb reanalyzed the public sequencing data and kept in-frame beta chains. Each CDR3 protein appears once, grouped with its most common genes and DNA. For this entry, the V and J calls and clone size follow TCRdb and not the study's own pipeline. This sample lists under 25,000 distinct CDR3 sequences; 38% were detected once. The leading ten clones occupy roughly an eighth of the sample.

The sequencing sample was made of cultured CD4+ T cells from blood. This receptor chain uses TRBV6-1 and TRBJ2-2; no D gene is confidently identified. This TCR was sampled from a human donor with COVID-19. The DNA sequence is TGTGCCAGCAGTGACTTGGGTTCCGTCGGGGAGCTGTTTTTT. The translation is CASSDLGSVGELFF.